These 29 T cell receptor beta chains were sequenced from one sample in a study of T cell responses to AZD1222 COVID-19 vaccine. Some clones are missing from TCRdb's copy, which holds only in-frame ones; the method was immunoSEQ multiplex PCR. The sample holds about 130,000 clones; roughly 87% are singletons and the top ten take roughly 5.2%. This material consisted of peripheral blood, taken 28 days after the second AZD1222 dose. The receptors stem from an adult who received the AZD1222 COVID-19 vaccine.

V usage is TRBV21-1 and J usage is TRBJ1-2; the table gives TRBD1 as D, unverified against the DNA. TRBV21-1 is reported as a pseudogene. This CDR3 has 15 amino acids. DNA for the CDR3: TGTGCCAGCAGCAAGGGACAGGTCTCTAACTATGGCTACACCTTC. Protein sequence: CASSKGQVSNYGYTF.

The V call is TRBV5-1, the J call TRBJ2-5; D might be TRBD2 (5 bases). The CDR3 is 15 amino acids. The germline CDR1 and CDR2 sequences are SGHRS and YFSETQ. Trimming shortened V by 3 bases and J by 2 bases, and 14 bases separated the two germline ends. CDR3 nucleotides: TGCGCCAGCAGCTCGTGGGGAGAAACACAAGAGACCCAGTACTTC. Amino acids: CASSSWGETQETQYF.

J is TRBJ1-2 and V is TRBV7-9, with 8 bases fitting TRBD1. From germline, CDR1 is SEHNR and CDR2 FQNEAQ (reference sequence). The CDR3 spans 15 residues. V gave up 2 bases and J gave up 2 bases; unmatched junction bases: 4. CDR3 nucleotides: TGTGCCAGCAGCTTAAGAGGACAGGGAAACTATGGCTACACCTTC. It is translated as CASSLRGQGNYGYTF.

The CDR3 DNA reads as TGTGCCAGCAGCTCGGGACAGGGGGTAACAGATACGCAGTATTTT. Translating it yields CASSSGQGVTDTQYF. This rearrangement joins TRBV7-8 to TRBJ2-3, with TRBD1 identical over 11 bases. This CDR3 is built from 15 residues. The junction had 3 bases not matched to a gene; V was cut back by 4 bases and J by 3 bases. In germline, CDR1 is SGHVS, CDR2 FQNEAQ.

The chain employs TRBV7-9 and TRBJ2-7; 7 bases are shared with TRBD2. The V gene's germline CDR1 is SEHNR and CDR2 FQNEAQ (reference sequence). The trim removed 5 bases at V and 7 bases at J, leaving 8 bases unmatched. This CDR3 is 13 amino acids long. The CDR3 DNA reads as TGTGCCAGCAGCCCCCCCCTGGGAGGGGAGCAGTACTTC. Protein product: CASSPPLGGEQYF.

This chain connects TRBV5-8 to TRBJ1-5, with D unresolved. V lost 1 base, J lost 1 base, and 6 bases lay in between. The CDR3 sequence is 14 residues long. Per germline, CDR1 SGHTS and CDR2 YDEGEE. The DNA of the CDR3 is TGTGCCAGCAGCTTGAGGTGGAGCAATCAGCCCCAGCATTTT. Encoded protein: CASSLRWSNQPQHF. Full variable domain (rest looked up from reference TRBV5-8 and TRBJ1-5): EAGVTQSPTHLIKTRGQQATLRCSPISGHTSVYWYQQALGLGLQFLLWYDEGEERNRGNFPPRFSGRQFPNYSSELNVNALELEDSALYLCASSLRWSNQPQHFGDGTRLSIL.

The J gene is TRBJ2-2, the V gene TRBV5-1; D not certain. The CDR3 totals 16 residues. The germline CDR1 and CDR2 sequences are SGHRS and YFSETQ. Trimming took off 4 bases at V and 2 bases at J, with 15 bases between the two ends. CDR3 region: CASSPQPRDNTGELFF. CDR3 nucleotides: TGCGCCAGCAGCCCCCAGCCAAGAGATAACACCGGGGAGCTGTTTTTT.

The V and J genes are TRBV19 and TRBJ1-4, with 8 bases that match TRBD1. Trimming cost V 5 bases and J 0 bases; bases outside gene matches: 8. Germline values: CDR1 LNHDA, CDR2 SQIVND (reference sequence). This CDR3 is 17 amino acids long. CDR3 in amino acids: CASSPGTGYATNEKLFF. The CDR3 coding sequence is TGTGCCAGTAGTCCCGGGACAGGTTATGCAACTAATGAAAAACTGTTTTTT.

The genes are TRBV6-5 and TRBJ1-1, with D uncertain. Trimming removed 2 bases at V and 4 bases at J, with 14 bases between. CDR1 and CDR2 (germline): MNHEY, SVGAGI. This CDR3 has 15 amino acids. CDR3 protein: CASSYGNTLGTEAFF. In nucleotides, the CDR3 is TGTGCCAGCAGTTACGGGAATACTTTGGGCACTGAAGCTTTCTTT.

The J gene is TRBJ1-4, the V gene TRBV7-6; D is unresolved. The CDR3 is made up of 16 amino acids. CDR1 is SGHVS and CDR2 is FNYEAQ in the germline V gene. V was shortened by 5 bases and J by 8 bases, with 21 bases between the two germline ends. CDR3 nucleotide sequence: TGTGCCAGCAGCCCTCGGGATTCTTACCCGGGGGAAAAACTGTTTTTT. Amino acids: CASSPRDSYPGEKLFF. Full variable domain (missing parts from reference TRBV7-6 and TRBJ1-4): GAGVSQSPRYKVTKRGQDVALRCDPISGHVSLYWYRQALGQGPEFLTYFNYEAQQDKSGLPNDRFSAERPEGSISTLTIQRTEQRDSAMYRCASSPRDSYPGEKLFFGSGTQLSVL.

The table lists this clone with a few counts. The rearrangement links TRBV5-4 to TRBJ2-3; D perhaps matches TRBD1 (6 bases). Trimming took 3 bases from V and 0 from J, leaving 14 bases between them. The CDR3 is made up of 16 amino acids. The germline V gene encodes CDR1 SGHNT and CDR2 YYREEE (reference sequence). CDR3 coding DNA: TGTGCCAGCAGCTCCCCACAGGGATCTAGCACAGATACGCAGTATTTT. It encodes CASSSPQGSSTDTQYF.

The sample holds one count of this clone. A much larger clone differs from this one at a single base, so this may be a read error. The V gene is TRBV21-1, the J gene TRBJ2-2; no DNA check was done on the table's D call, TRBD1. TRBV21-1 is tagged as a pseudogene. CDR3 length: 14 amino acids. CDR3 DNA sequence: TGTGCCAGCAGCAAAAGACAGAGCACCGGGGAGCTGTTTTTT. It is translated as CASSKRQSTGELFF.

The chain combines TRBV11-2 with TRBJ1-5; maybe TRBD1 (5 bases). V dropped 5 bases and J dropped 4 bases, with 15 bases sitting between them. Germline-derived CDR1 and CDR2 are SGHAT and FQNNGV. The CDR3 loop spans 15 amino acids. The CDR3 nucleotides read TGTGCCAGCAGCCCAGAGGCAGGGCCTAATCAGCCCCAGCATTTT. Its translation: CASSPEAGPNQPQHF.

The chain combines TRBV5-4 with TRBJ2-3, with 10 bases that match TRBD2. V lost 6 bases to trimming and J lost 5 bases; unmatched junction nucleotides: 9. The CDR3 is made up of 15 amino acids. The V gene's germline CDR1 is SGHNT and CDR2 YYREEE (reference sequence). The CDR3: CASTQREGQGDTQYF. The DNA of the CDR3 is TGTGCCAGCACCCAGCGGGAGGGCCAGGGAGATACGCAGTATTTT.

On this clone itself: Sequence at one end of the junction differs from germline and may be a read error. J is TRBJ2-1 and V is TRBV5-8, with 8 bases that match TRBD2. Germline V gene data show CDR1 as SGHTS and CDR2 as YDEGEE. There are 17 residues in the CDR3. CDR3 in DNA: TGTGCCAGCAGCTTGGAGCTAGCGGGTATTTCCTTCAATGAGCAGTTCTTC. Translated, it gives CASSLELAGISFNEQFF.

The rearrangement uses TRBV6-1 and TRBJ1-2; D gene uncertain. Germline-derived CDR1 and CDR2 are MNHNS and SASEGT. V lost 3 bases to trimming and J lost 3 bases, with 5 bases between them. The CDR3 consists of 12 residues. The CDR3 loop reads CASSEQDYGYTF. The CDR3 DNA reads as TGTGCCAGCAGTGAGCAGGACTATGGCTACACCTTC.

As for this clone: Other DNA sequences from this sample encode an identical CDR3 as well. V and J are TRBV2 and TRBJ2-3, with 9 bases matching TRBD2. The CDR3 contains 14 residues. V lost 1 base to trimming and J lost 6 bases; unmatched junction nucleotides: 2. Looked up from germline, CDR1 is SNHLY and CDR2 is FYNNEI. The CDR3: CASSEGLAGDTQYF. CDR3 nucleotides: TGTGCCAGCAGTGAAGGGCTAGCGGGGGATACGCAGTATTTT.

The genes are TRBV19 and TRBJ1-2; possible D gene TRBD1, 5 bases. Germline CDR1 reads LNHDA; CDR2 reads SQIVND (reference sequence). The CDR3 has 14 amino acids. Trimming stripped 5 bases from V and 4 bases from J, with 14 bases between. CDR3 sequence (DNA): TGTGCCAGTAGTGTAGCCGGGACGCTCTATGGCTACACCTTC. Encoded protein: CASSVAGTLYGYTF.

This rearrangement joins TRBV3-1 (or the pseudogene TRBV3-2) to TRBJ1-1, with a possible D match to TRBD1 (6 bases). The germline V gene has CDR1 LGHDT and CDR2 YNNKEL (reference sequence). Trimming pared 4 bases from V and 5 bases from J, leaving 14 bases between. This CDR3 has 14 residues. Here the CDR3 reads CASSRAGAWTEAFF. For the CDR3, the DNA is TGTGCCAGCAGCCGGGCGGGGGCTTGGACTGAAGCTTTCTTT.

The V and J genes are TRBV3-1 (or the pseudogene TRBV3-2) and TRBJ1-5; D is ambiguous. Per the germline V gene, CDR1 is LGHDT and CDR2 is YNNKEL (reference sequence). This CDR3 region has 13 residues. V lost 4 bases and J lost 7, with 11 bases in between. Here the CDR3 reads CASSPDPRQPQHF. The CDR3, as DNA: TGTGCCAGCAGCCCGGATCCTAGGCAGCCCCAGCATTTT.

The J gene is TRBJ2-1, the V gene TRBV5-4, with 16 positions matching TRBD2. The CDR3 contains 16 residues. V shed 4 bases and J 6 bases; nucleotides not matched to a gene: 4. Germline CDR1 is SGHNT and CDR2 is YYREEE (reference sequence). CDR3 in DNA: TGTGCCAGCAGCACCGGGACTAGCGGGGGGGCCAATGAGCAGTTCTTC. It yields the protein CASSTGTSGGANEQFF.

The chain employs TRBV28 and TRBJ1-5; D possibly corresponds to TRBD1 (5 bases). In germline, CDR1 is MDHEN, CDR2 SYDVKM. The CDR3 is 14 residues long. Trimming took off 4 bases at V and 0 bases at J, with 7 bases between the two ends. Written as DNA, the CDR3 is TGTGCCAGCAGTTCGACAGTTAGCAATCAGCCCCAGCATTTT. Translated, it gives CASSSTVSNQPQHF.

This sequence joins TRBV28 and TRBJ1-4; tentative D call: TRBD1 (5 bases). The CDR3 is 12 amino acids. CDR1 is MDHEN, CDR2 SYDVKM, per germline. V was shortened by 6 bases and J by 6 bases, with 8 bases between the two germline ends. The CDR3 loop reads CASRRGYEKLFF. The CDR3 DNA reads TGTGCCAGCAGAAGGGGATATGAAAAACTGTTTTTT.

The V call is TRBV20-1, the J call TRBJ1-5; D is perhaps TRBD1 (6 bases). V lost 3 bases and J 0 bases, leaving 18 bases between the germline ends. The CDR3 has 17 residues. The V gene's germline CDR1 is DFQATT and CDR2 SNEGSKA (reference sequence). The chain's CDR3 is CSASGVRGPASNQPQHF. CDR3 nucleotides: TGCAGTGCTAGTGGAGTCCGGGGGCCGGCTAGCAATCAGCCCCAGCATTTT.

V and J are TRBV21-1 and TRBJ2-7; the DNA was not compared with TRBD1, the D call given in the table. TRBV21-1 represents a pseudogene. The CDR3 loop spans 14 amino acids. The CDR3 region has the DNA TGTGCCAGCAGTCCGATCCAGGGGGCGGAAGAGCAGTACTTC. Protein: CASSPIQGAEEQYF.

J is TRBJ2-5 and V is TRBV5-4, with 8 nucleotides matching TRBD1. In germline, CDR1 is SGHNT, CDR2 YYREEE (reference sequence). This CDR3 contains 14 residues. With V trimmed by 4 bases and J by 3 bases, 5 bases remained unmatched. This CDR3 reads CASSHGDRKETQYF. CDR3 sequence (DNA): TGTGCCAGCAGCCACGGGGACAGGAAAGAGACCCAGTACTTC.

The V call is TRBV5-5, the J call TRBJ2-7, with D possibly TRBD1 on 5 matching bases. Trimming removed 0 bases at V and 1 base at J, with 11 bases between. The CDR3 is made up of 15 amino acids. Germline V gene lookup returns CDR1 SGHKS and CDR2 YYEKEE (reference sequence). The CDR3 nucleotides read TGTGCCAGCAGCTTGGGGGCAGGGAATTCCTACGAGCAGTACTTC. It yields the protein CASSLGAGNSYEQYF.

The chain couples TRBV3-1 (or the pseudogene TRBV3-2) to TRBJ1-1; 9 nucleotides match TRBD1. The germline V gene has CDR1 LGHDT and CDR2 YNNKEL (reference sequence). After removal of 1 base from V and 2 bases from J, the junction contained 5 bases not matched to a gene. CDR3 length: 16 residues. CDR3 sequence: CASSQGGTGGNTEAFF. The CDR3 nucleotides read TGTGCCAGCAGCCAAGGCGGAACAGGGGGCAACACTGAAGCTTTCTTT.

V and J are TRBV9 and TRBJ1-5; D might be TRBD1 (5 bases). CDR1 and CDR2 (germline): SGDLS, YYNGEE. CDR3 length equals 15 residues. The V end was cut by 0 bases, the J end by 4 bases, with 11 bases between. CDR3: CASSVDGTPNQPQHF. As DNA, the CDR3 is TGTGCCAGCAGCGTAGACGGGACTCCAAATCAGCCCCAGCATTTT.